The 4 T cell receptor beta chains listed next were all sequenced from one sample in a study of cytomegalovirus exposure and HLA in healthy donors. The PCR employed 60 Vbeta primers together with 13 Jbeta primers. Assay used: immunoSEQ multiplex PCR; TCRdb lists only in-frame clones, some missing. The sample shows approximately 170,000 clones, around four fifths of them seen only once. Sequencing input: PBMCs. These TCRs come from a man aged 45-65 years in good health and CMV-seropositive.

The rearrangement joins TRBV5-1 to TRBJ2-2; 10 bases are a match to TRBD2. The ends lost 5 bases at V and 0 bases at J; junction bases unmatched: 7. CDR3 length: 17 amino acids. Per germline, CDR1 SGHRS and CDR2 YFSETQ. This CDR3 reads CASSGASGGSNTGELFF. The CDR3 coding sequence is TGCGCCAGCAGTGGGGCTAGCGGGGGCTCGAACACCGGGGAGCTGTTTTTT.

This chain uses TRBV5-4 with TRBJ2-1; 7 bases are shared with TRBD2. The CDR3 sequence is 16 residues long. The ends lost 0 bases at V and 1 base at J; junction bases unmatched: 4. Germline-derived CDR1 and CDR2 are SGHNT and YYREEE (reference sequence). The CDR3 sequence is CASSLGGGGSYNEQFF. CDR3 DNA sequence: TGTGCCAGCAGCTTGGGTGGCGGGGGTTCCTACAATGAGCAGTTCTTC.

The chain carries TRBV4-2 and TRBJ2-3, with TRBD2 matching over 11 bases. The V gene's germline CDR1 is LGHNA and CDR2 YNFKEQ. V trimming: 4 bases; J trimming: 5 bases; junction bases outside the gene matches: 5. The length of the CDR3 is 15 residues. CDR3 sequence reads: CASSLAGGGGDTQYF. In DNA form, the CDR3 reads TGTGCCAGCAGCCTAGCGGGGGGGGGAGGAGATACGCAGTATTTT.

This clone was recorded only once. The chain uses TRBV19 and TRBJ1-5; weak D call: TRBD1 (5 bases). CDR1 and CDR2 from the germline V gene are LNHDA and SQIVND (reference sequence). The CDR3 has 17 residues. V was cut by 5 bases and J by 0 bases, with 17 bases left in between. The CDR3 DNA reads TGTGCCAGTAGTTATAGCGGGACCTCGAATAGCAATCAGCCCCAGCATTTT. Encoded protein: CASSYSGTSNSNQPQHF.